This TCR beta chain was identified during a study of high-grade serous ovarian cancer treatment subgroups (dated by TCRdb to about 2021). The study in broad terms: On average, sequencing produced around 14,000 reads and 7,000 or so unique TCR beta rearrangements for each sample. TCR beta repertoires were profiled in patients with high-grade serous ovarian cancer who were grouped, under a laparoscopic triage algorithm, by complete gross resection or by neoadjuvant chemotherapy response. The cohort comprised some 30 patients: approximately ten with no residual disease after primary surgery (R0), approximately ten excellent NACT responders, and approximately ten poor NACT responders. One primary tumor sample and two metastatic tumor samples were collected from each patient, for a total of some 88 samples. The research as a whole found: TCR repertoire analyses were focused on CDR3, and CDR1 and CDR2 were not analyzed. Repertoire similarity between tumors from the same patient ranged from roughly 0.095 to 0.85, while tumors from different patients showed almost no similarity. Bulk tumor TCR sequencing lacked spatial information, limiting insight into HGSC tumor complexity and diversity. TCR clonal relatedness correlated positively with neoantigen level and, by trend, with copy number variation and mutation load from whole-genome sequencing.

Trimming accounts for 2 bases at V and 4 bases at J, while the number of junction bases matched to no gene is 3. From a lookup of the germline V gene, CDR1 and CDR2 are SGHTA and FQGNSA. There are 15 amino acids in the CDR3, from cysteine to phenylalanine inclusive. Only the CDR3 DNA stays, 45 bases, in frame from base 1. High-throughput TCR profiling via ImmunoSEQ was performed on the 80 to 100 tumor samples. In the source study's methods: Richness (unique productive sequences), clonality, evenness and relatedness were included as repertoire diversity metrics, and similarity between samples was assessed with the Bhattacharyya coefficient. A sensitivity analysis that removed TCRs with fewer than two reads produced consistent conclusions. TCRdb mirrors the immuneACCESS table, restricted to in-frame sequences. Some clones are absent from its copies; in checked studies, under half trace to an unresolved V gene, and the reason for the others is unknown. Clone size and V and J calls were adopted from that table, with D and trimming inferred from the DNA. The sample has thousands of clones on record, just over 70% of them singletons. 5.5% to 6.5% of the sample rests with the top ten.

Collection of tumor samples took place before definitive surgery or chemotherapy. Genomic DNA was extracted by the MD Anderson Biospecimen Extraction Resource, and TCR sequencing was done by the MD Anderson Cancer Genomics Laboratory. As regards this clone: Its antigen is currently not known. One base away there is no much larger clone; base qualities are not given.

The sequence came from a human donor with high-grade serous ovarian cancer. Sequencing input: tumor tissue. The sequence links TRBV7-2 to TRBJ2-3; 10 bases in the middle match TRBD2. The nucleotide sequence is given as TGTGCCAGCAGCTTATCTAGCGGGAGCGCAGATACGCAGTATTTT. This yields the protein CASSLSSGSADTQYF.